Below are 26 T cell receptor beta chains sequenced from a single sample in a study of graft-versus-host responses after intestinal transplantation (dated by TCRdb to about 2021). The sample's time point label, decoded: cells obtained before transplantation from donor or recipient. Their target antigens are unknown. Libraries were constructed by the immunoSEQ multiplex PCR assay. TCRdb took over this immuneACCESS table, retaining in-frame rearrangements with V and J assigned. Such tables are incomplete; in checked studies, under half of the missing clones stem from an unresolved V gene, and the remainder is unexplained. A total of 80,000 to 100,000 clones appear in this sample, under 90% of them only once. Around 0.11% of the sample is taken by the ten largest. The source was unstimulated CD4+ T cells sorted from spleen or lymph node cells, collected before intestinal transplant. These receptors originate from a human donor who received an intestinal transplant.

In nucleotides, the CDR3 is TGTGCCAGCAGCTCGAGGAACGAGCAGTACTTC. Its protein product is CASSSRNEQYF. The chain employs TRBV7-2 and TRBJ2-7; D uncertain. The CDR3 spans 11 residues. Trimming cost V 4 bases and J 5 bases, with 6 bases left between them. Germline V gives CDR1 SGHTA, CDR2 FQGNSA.

The chain employs TRBV15 and TRBJ2-7; 9 nucleotides align to TRBD1. The CDR3 is 16 residues long. The germline V gene has CDR1 LNHNV and CDR2 YYDKDF (reference sequence). Losses at the gene ends were 0 bases for V and 0 bases for J; bases not matched to a gene: 3. The CDR3 loop is CATSRDMGQGSYEQYF. As DNA, the CDR3 is TGTGCCACCAGCAGAGATATGGGACAGGGCTCCTACGAGCAGTACTTC.

The gene calls are TRBV7-9 and TRBJ1-1; a weak D match, TRBD1 (5 bases). V gave up 3 bases and J gave up 3 bases, with 11 bases separating them. The germline V gene has CDR1 SEHNR and CDR2 FQNEAQ (reference sequence). CDR3 length: 14 residues. CDR3 protein: CASSFGDWDTEAFF. The CDR3 DNA reads TGTGCCAGCAGCTTTGGGGACTGGGACACTGAAGCTTTCTTT.

This clone showed up just a few times. This sequence joins TRBV10-3 and TRBJ1-3; possibly TRBD1 for D (5 bases). The CDR3 runs to 13 residues. Deletions cut 6 bases from V and 8 bases from J, with 14 bases between. Germline V gene data show CDR1 as ENHRY and CDR2 as SYGVKD. CDR3 in amino acids: CAISFRESDTIYF. CDR3 coding DNA: TGTGCCATCAGCTTCAGGGAAAGTGACACCATATATTTT.

For the CDR3, the DNA is TGCGCCAGCAGCCAGACAGGGGGCTGGACTGAAGCTTTCTTT. It specifies CASSQTGGWTEAFF. The chain joins TRBV4-1 to TRBJ1-1, with TRBD1 matching over 10 bases. The V gene's germline CDR1 is MGHRA and CDR2 YSYEKL. This CDR3 region has 14 residues. J lost 5 bases, V lost 3 bases, and 3 bases had no gene match.

The chain joins TRBV5-1 to TRBJ2-7; 8 bases are shared with TRBD2. The CDR3 has 16 amino acids. V lost 3 bases, J lost 0 bases, and 8 bases stayed unmatched. The germline CDR1 and CDR2 sequences are SGHRS and YFSETQ. The CDR3 sequence: CASSSHASGGSYEQYF. The DNA of the CDR3 is TGCGCCAGCAGCTCCCATGCAAGCGGGGGCTCCTACGAGCAGTACTTC.

In DNA, the CDR3 is TGTGCCAGCTCACCCACAGGGACAGGGTATAGCAATCAGCCCCAGCATTTT. This translates into CASSPTGTGYSNQPQHF. The rearrangement uses TRBV18 and TRBJ1-5; 9 positions agree with TRBD1. Germline V gene sequence: CDR1 KGHSH, CDR2 LQKENI. The CDR3 sequence is 17 residues long. J gave up 0 bases and V 3 bases, and 6 bases lay outside the gene matches.

The chain combines TRBV6-6 with TRBJ2-7, with 9 bases lining up with TRBD1. V shed 2 bases, J shed 5 bases, and the junction held 10 bases outside the gene matches. Germline V lookup: CDR1 MNHNY, CDR2 SVGAGI (reference sequence). The CDR3 totals 16 residues. The CDR3 region is CASSYPGTGRVHEQYF. The CDR3 DNA is TGTGCCAGCAGTTACCCCGGGACAGGGAGGGTCCACGAGCAGTACTTC.

The rearrangement joins TRBV14 to TRBJ2-2, with 8 bases matching TRBD1. Germline V CDR1 and CDR2: SGHDN, FVKESK. J lost 0 bases, V lost 4 bases, and 4 bases had no gene match. There are 16 residues in the CDR3. CDR3 in DNA: TGTGCCAGCAGCCCAACGACAGGGGCGAACACCGGGGAGCTGTTTTTT. As protein: CASSPTTGANTGELFF.

This sequence joins TRBV27 and TRBJ1-5, with no clear D. CDR1 is MNHEY, CDR2 SMNVEV, per germline (reference sequence). Trimming left V 8 bases short and J 3 bases short, with 14 bases between. This CDR3 contains 14 residues. CDR3 nucleotides: TGTGCCAGCCCCTGGGCCGGGAACAATCAGCCCCAGCATTTT. It is translated as CASPWAGNNQPQHF.

The rearrangement joins TRBV18 to TRBJ1-1; TRBD1 agrees at 7 bases. CDR1 is KGHSH, CDR2 LQKENI, per germline. The CDR3 has 18 residues. The J segment lost 2 bases and the V segment lost 2 bases, leaving 14 bases of the junction unmatched. The CDR3 here is CASSPDGTVGPLNTEAFF. In DNA form, the CDR3 reads TGTGCCAGCTCACCAGATGGGACAGTAGGTCCACTTAACACTGAAGCTTTCTTT.

The rearrangement uses TRBV7-3 and TRBJ2-6; no reliable D call. Germline V gene lookup returns CDR1 SGHTA and CDR2 FQGTGA. The V gene lost 8 bases and the J gene lost 0 bases, with 11 bases spanning the gap. The length of the CDR3 is 15 residues. The CDR3 coding sequence is TGTGCCAGCGGCCTACAGAGCTCTGGGGCCAACGTCCTGACTTTC. It yields the protein CASGLQSSGANVLTF. Looking up the rest from reference TRBV7-3 and TRBJ2-6 gives the full variable domain: GAGVSQTPSNKVTEKGKYVELRCDPISGHTALYWYRQSLGQGPEFLIYFQGTGAADDSGLPNDRFFAVRPEGSVSTLKIQRTERGDSAVYLCASGLQSSGANVLTFGAGSRLTVL.

The chain couples TRBV10-3 to TRBJ1-3; D not certain. CDR3 length: 14 residues. The V end lost 2 bases, the J end lost 4 bases, and 9 bases lay between the germline ends. Looked up from germline, CDR1 is ENHRY and CDR2 is SYGVKD. The CDR3 here is CAISEAGSGNTIYF. The CDR3 DNA is TGTGCCATCAGTGAGGCAGGTTCGGGAAACACCATATATTTT.

The V and J genes are TRBV19 and TRBJ1-6; the match to TRBD1 covers 7 bases. The length of the CDR3 is 14 residues. V lost 4 bases to trimming and J lost 7 bases; unmatched junction nucleotides: 4. The germline V gene encodes CDR1 LNHDA and CDR2 SQIVND (reference sequence). The CDR3 region is CASSRGQRNSPLHF. The CDR3 nucleotides read TGTGCCAGTAGTAGGGGACAGAGGAATTCACCCCTCCACTTT.

The chain is built from TRBV11-2 and TRBJ1-1; 11 bases match TRBD1. The germline CDR1 and CDR2 sequences are SGHAT and FQNNGV. V shed 3 bases, J shed 5 bases, and the junction held 2 bases outside the gene matches. CDR3 length: 14 residues. CDR3 sequence reads: CASSLDRGRTEAFF. CDR3 nucleotides: TGTGCCAGCAGCTTGGACAGGGGGCGGACTGAAGCTTTCTTT.

The chain recombines TRBV6-1 with TRBJ1-1; TRBD1 matches at 10 bases. The V and J ends lost 3 bases and 4 bases, in that order; junction bases with no gene match: 2. The CDR3 consists of 14 residues. Germline V gene sequence: CDR1 MNHNS, CDR2 SASEGT. CDR3 sequence: CASSERQGATEAFF. The CDR3, as DNA: TGTGCCAGCAGTGAGCGACAGGGGGCCACTGAAGCTTTCTTT.

Note on this clone: Relative to the germline gene, one junction end is altered; a read error may explain this. The V and J genes are TRBV7-7 and TRBJ2-1; D call uncertain. The CDR3 extends over 13 amino acids. Germline V gene lookup returns CDR1 SSHAT and CDR2 FNYEAQ (reference sequence). The CDR3 DNA follows: TGTGCTAGCAGCTTATCCGGCGGCAATGAGCAGTTCTTC. Translation: CASSLSGGNEQFF.

V usage is TRBV7-9 and J usage is TRBJ1-2, with TRBD1 as a possible D gene (6 bases). This CDR3 spans 13 amino acids. The germline CDR1 and CDR2 sequences are SEHNR and FQNEAQ (reference sequence). Trimming took 2 bases from V and 9 from J, leaving 13 bases between them. The CDR3 loop is CASSLSRDNSYTF. In DNA, the CDR3 is TGTGCCAGCAGCTTATCCAGGGACAACAGCTACACCTTC.

The rearrangement uses TRBV9 and TRBJ2-4, with 16 positions matching TRBD2. The trim removed 3 bases at V and 4 bases at J, leaving 4 bases unmatched. The CDR3 has 17 amino acids. The germline CDR1 and CDR2 sequences are SGDLS and YYNGEE. In nucleotides, the CDR3 is TGTGCCAGCAGCGAGGGGACTAGCGGGGGGGAAAAAAACATTCAGTACTTC. Translated, it gives CASSEGTSGGEKNIQYF.

This sequence joins TRBV27 and TRBJ1-1; 8 bases are a match to TRBD1. V was pared by 10 bases and J by 1 base, with 5 bases of the junction left unmatched. This CDR3 has 13 residues. Per germline, CDR1 MNHEY and CDR2 SMNVEV (reference sequence). The CDR3 coding sequence is TGTGCCACCCAGGGGGCGGCGAACACTGAAGCTTTCTTT. It yields the protein CATQGAANTEAFF.

This clone was recorded a few times. V usage is TRBV6-1 and J usage is TRBJ2-2; no reliable D call. Deletions cut 2 bases from V and 5 bases from J, with 24 bases between. This CDR3 region has 19 residues. Looked up from germline, CDR1 is MNHNS and CDR2 is SASEGT. CDR3 in DNA: TGTGCCAGCAGTGAAAATAATGTGGGCTGGGCACGCCCGACCGGGGAGCTGTTTTTT. It specifies CASSENNVGWARPTGELFF.

This rearrangement joins TRBV9 to TRBJ1-2; weak D call: TRBD1 (5 bases). The CDR3 extends over 14 amino acids. The V gene lost 4 bases and the J gene lost 4 bases, with 14 bases spanning the gap. Looked up from germline, CDR1 is SGDLS and CDR2 is YYNGEE. Here the CDR3 reads CASSPTTVPYGYTF. In DNA form, the CDR3 reads TGTGCCAGCAGCCCAACGACAGTACCCTATGGCTACACCTTC.

The chain employs TRBV2 and TRBJ1-1, with 10 bases aligning to TRBD1. The V gene's germline CDR1 is SNHLY and CDR2 FYNNEI. The CDR3 loop spans 14 amino acids. V dropped 10 bases and J dropped 5; count of bases not matched to a gene: 10. The CDR3, as DNA: TGTGCCAACAGGGGGGGGACAGGGGCTACTGAAGCTTTCTTT. This codes for CANRGGTGATEAFF.

This clone was picked up one time. This chain uses TRBV11-2 with TRBJ1-1; 9 bases match TRBD1. V gave up 5 bases and J gave up 11 bases; unmatched junction bases: 9. The CDR3 is 13 residues long. Germline CDR1 reads SGHAT; CDR2 reads FQNNGV. CDR3 bases: TGTGCCAGCAGCCCAACCGGGACAGGGCGGGCTTTCTTT. Its translation: CASSPTGTGRAFF.

The V and J genes are TRBV15 and TRBJ1-1, with no clear D. Germline CDR1 LNHNV, CDR2 YYDKDF (reference sequence). The CDR3 has 19 residues. Trimming shortened V by 2 bases and J by 0 bases, and 22 bases separated the two germline ends. The CDR3 spells CATSRMGSGRELMNTEAFF. The CDR3 DNA reads as TGTGCCACCAGCAGAATGGGGAGCGGACGGGAACTCATGAACACTGAAGCTTTCTTT.

This clone has more than one count but fewer than ten. The chain links TRBV25-1 to TRBJ1-5, with D possibly TRBD1 on 5 matching bases. The length of the CDR3 is 15 residues. Looked up from germline, CDR1 is MGHDK and CDR2 is SYGVNS. Trimming took 1 base from V and 3 from J, leaving 10 bases between them. The CDR3 here is CASSELRGDNQPQHF. For the CDR3, the DNA is TGTGCCAGCAGTGAATTAAGGGGCGACAATCAGCCCCAGCATTTT.